The entry below gives a single T cell receptor beta chain sequence along with its context. The data derive from a study of long-term antiretroviral therapy in people with HIV. Study at large: The oldest samples precede the 2015 immediate-ART recommendation by about a decade.

Running of the v3.0 immunoSEQ assay took place at survey level. The repertoire was sequenced with immunoSEQ multiplex PCR; TCRdb's copy has only in-frame clones and lacks some. This table has roughly 25,000 clones, approximately 83% appearing once. Every participant with HIV received treatment in the United States. Sample: unsorted PBMCs, taken 0.7 years before starting antiretroviral therapy. This receptor was identified in a man aged 25-45 years with HIV.

The DNA of the CDR3 is TGTGCCAGCAGCCGGAGAGTGAACACTGAAGCTTTCTTT. This gives the protein CASSRRVNTEAFF. The chain couples TRBV5-4 to TRBJ1-1, with unresolved D. Trimming took 4 bases from V and 0 from J, leaving 7 bases between them. CDR1 SGHNT and CDR2 YYREEE come from the germline V gene (reference sequence). The CDR3 is 13 residues long.